These T cell receptor beta chains were read from a single sample in a study of patients and donors after allogeneic stem cell transplantation. One entry per CDR3 protein results from TCRdb running MiXCR on the RT-PCR reads. This table has about a million distinct CDR3 sequences, more than 15% appearing once. The sequenced material came from blood, either unsorted or a sorted T cell fraction (not recorded which). The receptors originated from a human donor who was either an allogeneic HSCT recipient or a stem cell or donor lymphocyte infusion donor (not recorded which). It is not recorded whose cells these are; they may come from a transplant donor. The CDR3 runs from the conserved cysteine through the conserved F or W. The order of the fields is clone size, D gene, V gene, J gene, CDR3 DNA, CDR3 protein. D genes are given only for firm matches. Clone size is not always given. Where it is, it says once, few, many or a class for expanded clones.

>.|TRBD1|TRBV6-2/TRBV6-3|TRBJ2-4
TGTGCCAGCAGGGACCCGCCGGGACAGTCCACGTTC
CASRDPPGQSTF
>.|.|TRBV12-3/TRBV12-4|TRBJ2-3
TGTGCCAGCAGTCGAAATTCGGATACGCAGTATTTT
CASSRNSDTQYF
>.|TRBD1|TRBV10-3|TRBJ2-1
TGTGCCACCCGTGGGACAGGGACCTACAATGAGCAGTTCTTC
CATRGTGTYNEQFF
>.|.|TRBV30|TRBJ1-2
TGTGCCTGGAGTGTAGGGATGGCTGGCTACACCTTC
CAWSVGMAGYTF
>.|TRBD2|TRBV7-8|TRBJ2-5
TGTGCCAGCAGCTTGATTCGGGAGGGTGAGACCCAGTACTTC
CASSLIREGETQYF
>.|.|TRBV12-3/TRBV12-4|TRBJ2-1
TGTGCCAGCAGTTTTCAGGGAAACTCCTACAATGAGCAGTTCTTC
CASSFQGNSYNEQFF
>.|.|TRBV21-1|TRBJ2-5
TGTGCCAGCAGCAATCGCCAGGCGGACGTGCAAGAGACCCAGTACTTC
CASSNRQADVQETQYF
>few|.|TRBV29-1|TRBJ1-2
TGCAGCGTTGAGAGTCGGGATGGCTACACCTTC
CSVESRDGYTF
>few|.|TRBV3-1|TRBJ2-1
TGTGCCAGCAGGATCCGGGCGGGTGAGCAGTTCTTC
CASRIRAGEQFF
>few|.|TRBV4-1|TRBJ2-3
TGCGCCAGCACGGGCAGTGGGGGCACAGATACGCAGTATTTT
CASTGSGGTDTQYF
>.|.|TRBV9|TRBJ1-1
TGTGCCAGCAGCGTAGGTGGGGTTTCAGTCACTGAAGCTTTCTTT
CASSVGGVSVTEAFF
>.|TRBD1|TRBV5-1|TRBJ1-2
TGCGCCAGCAGCTCGGGACAGTATGGGACCTTC
CASSSGQYGTF
>few|.|TRBV24-1|TRBJ2-7
TGTGCCACCAGTGATCCCCCCGGTCTCGAGCAGTACTTC
CATSDPPGLEQYF
>.|TRBD2|TRBV20-1|TRBJ2-7
TGCAGTGCTAGGCGGAGACTAGCGGGAGTATACGAGCAGTACTTC
CSARRRLAGVYEQYF
>few|TRBD1|TRBV15|TRBJ2-7
TGTGCCACCAGCACGGGGGACAGGAGAGTTTACGAGCAGTACTTC
CATSTGDRRVYEQYF